This T cell receptor beta chain was identified in a study of post-analysis software for immune sequencing data. For the study at large: Relapsing-remitting, secondary progressive and progressive-relapsing multiple sclerosis were all included among the disease courses.

This CDR3 is built from 13 residues. Germline CDR1 DFQATT, CDR2 SNEGSKA (reference sequence). Trimming took off 2 bases at V and 7 bases at J, with 12 bases between the two ends. In regard to this clonotype: Its specificity is unknown.

The study, taken as a whole, reports: TRBV5-6, TRBV5-1 and TRBV20-1 were among about 5 TRBV segments more frequent in patients than controls. The normalized Chao1 diversity of multiple sclerosis patients was significantly lower than that of controls. F measure clustering grouped samples strongly by preparation batch.

The TCR beta cDNA libraries carried unique molecular identifiers. One entry per CDR3 protein results from TCRdb running MiXCR on the PCR reads. The sample lists over 150,000 distinct CDR3 sequences; around 36% were seen once. This clonotype was obtained from a girl aged 10-17 years with multiple sclerosis. This chain uses TRBV20-1 with TRBJ1-5, with D tentatively TRBD1 (5 bases). The sample in question was blood, obtained after autologous hematopoietic stem cell transplantation. DNA for the CDR3: TGCAGTGCTAGAAACGGGGGAGGACAGCCCCAGCATTTT. Protein product: CSARNGGGQPQHF.